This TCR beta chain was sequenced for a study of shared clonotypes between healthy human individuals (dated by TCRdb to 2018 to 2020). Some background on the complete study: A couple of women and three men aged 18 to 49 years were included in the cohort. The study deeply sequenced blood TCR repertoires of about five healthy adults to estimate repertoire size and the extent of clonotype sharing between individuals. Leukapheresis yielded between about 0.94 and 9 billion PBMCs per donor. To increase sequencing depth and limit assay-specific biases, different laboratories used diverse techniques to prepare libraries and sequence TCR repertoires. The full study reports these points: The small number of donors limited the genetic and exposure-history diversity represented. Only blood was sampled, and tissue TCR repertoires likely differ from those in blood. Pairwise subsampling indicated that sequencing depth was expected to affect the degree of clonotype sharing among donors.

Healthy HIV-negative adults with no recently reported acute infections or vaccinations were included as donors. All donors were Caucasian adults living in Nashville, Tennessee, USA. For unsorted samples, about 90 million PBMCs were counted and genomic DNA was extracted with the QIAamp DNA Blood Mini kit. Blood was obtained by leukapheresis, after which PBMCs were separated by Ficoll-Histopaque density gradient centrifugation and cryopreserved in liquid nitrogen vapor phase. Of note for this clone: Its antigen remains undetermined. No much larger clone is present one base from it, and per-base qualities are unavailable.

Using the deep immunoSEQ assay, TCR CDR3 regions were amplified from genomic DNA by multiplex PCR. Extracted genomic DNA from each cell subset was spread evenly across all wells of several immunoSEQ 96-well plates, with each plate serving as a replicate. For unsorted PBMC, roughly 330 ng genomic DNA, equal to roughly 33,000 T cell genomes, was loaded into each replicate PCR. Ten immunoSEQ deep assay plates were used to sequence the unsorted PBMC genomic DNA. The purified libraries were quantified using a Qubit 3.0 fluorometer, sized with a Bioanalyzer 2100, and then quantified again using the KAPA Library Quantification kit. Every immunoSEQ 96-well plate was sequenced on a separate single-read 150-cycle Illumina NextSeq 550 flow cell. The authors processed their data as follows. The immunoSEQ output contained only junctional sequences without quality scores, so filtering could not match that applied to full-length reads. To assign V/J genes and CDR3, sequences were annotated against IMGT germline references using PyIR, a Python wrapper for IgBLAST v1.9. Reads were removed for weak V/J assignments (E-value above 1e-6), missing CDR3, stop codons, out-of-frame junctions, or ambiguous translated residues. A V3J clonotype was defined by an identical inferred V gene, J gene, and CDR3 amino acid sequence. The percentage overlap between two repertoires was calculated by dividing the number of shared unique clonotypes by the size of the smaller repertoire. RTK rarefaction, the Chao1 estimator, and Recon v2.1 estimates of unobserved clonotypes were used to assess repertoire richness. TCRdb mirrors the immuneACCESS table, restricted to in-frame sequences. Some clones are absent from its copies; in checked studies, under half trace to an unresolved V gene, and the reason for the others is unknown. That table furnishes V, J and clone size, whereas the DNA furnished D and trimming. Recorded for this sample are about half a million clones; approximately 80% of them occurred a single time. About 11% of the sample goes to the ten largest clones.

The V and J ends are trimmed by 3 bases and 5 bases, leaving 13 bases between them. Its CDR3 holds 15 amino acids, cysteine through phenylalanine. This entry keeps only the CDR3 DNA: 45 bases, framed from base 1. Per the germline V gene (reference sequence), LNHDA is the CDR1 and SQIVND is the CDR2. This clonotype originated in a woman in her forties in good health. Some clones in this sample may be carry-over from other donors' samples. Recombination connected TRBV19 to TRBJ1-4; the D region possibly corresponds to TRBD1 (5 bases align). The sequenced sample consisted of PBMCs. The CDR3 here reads CASSIGREENEKLFF. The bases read TGTGCCAGTAGTATCGGCAGGGAGGAAAATGAAAAACTGTTTTTT.